This T cell receptor (beta chain) was identified in a study of beta chain features in type 1 diabetes. Study as a whole: Age, gender and cell yields were similar between patients and healthy donors. Study-level results: All four CD4+ subsets of Type 1 diabetes patients contained TCRB CDR3s that were moderately but significantly shorter.

This clone has just a few counts. Antigen specificity is unknown. CDR1 is SGHTA and CDR2 is FQGNSA in the germline V gene. V was pared by 4 bases and J by 5 bases, with 6 bases of the junction left unmatched. The CDR3 runs to 16 residues. The whole isolated RNA underwent reverse transcription, so sequencing captured expressed TCRB transcripts. Repertoires were generated with immunoSEQ multiplex PCR, while TCRdb's copy carries only in-frame clones and drops some. Here the sample spans about 230,000 clones, 16% being singletons. This TCR was recovered from a man aged 25-40 years with type 1 diabetes. The chain recombines TRBV7-2 with TRBJ2-2; 11 nucleotides line up with TRBD2. Sequencing input: naive CD4+ T cells from blood. The CDR3 is CASSSSGRRYTGELFF. Here the CDR3 DNA reads TGTGCCAGCAGCTCTAGCGGGAGGAGGTATACCGGGGAGCTGTTTTTT.